This T cell receptor (beta chain) stems from a study of post-analysis software for immune sequencing data. The CDR3 extends over 14 amino acids. V was cut by 3 bases and J by 5 bases, with 10 bases left in between. Germline CDR1 KGHSH, CDR2 LQKENI. Findings of the study overall: Included in a set of five TRBV segments more frequent in patients than controls were TRBV5-6, TRBV5-1 and TRBV20-1. F measure showed strong co-clustering of same-batch samples.

This clonotype was counted once. The antigen is unknown. Unique molecular identifiers featured in each of the TCR beta cDNA libraries. Via MiXCR, TCRdb re-called the PCR reads, giving one row per CDR3 protein. The sample has over 700,000 distinct CDR3 sequences, roughly 27% seen once. This receptor was identified in a girl between 10 and 17 years old with multiple sclerosis. What was sequenced was blood. The chain employs TRBV18 and TRBJ1-4; no clear D. CDR3 sequence reads: CASSPRAENEKLFF. For the CDR3, the DNA is TGTGCCAGCTCACCGCGGGCAGAGAATGAAAAACTGTTTTTT.